These 3 T cell receptor beta chains were sequenced from one sample in a study of cytomegalovirus exposure and HLA in healthy donors. PCR involved 60 Vbeta and 13 Jbeta primers. Assay used: immunoSEQ multiplex PCR; TCRdb lists only in-frame clones, some missing. The sample carries nearly 300,000 clones, 86% recorded once. What was sequenced was PBMCs. These receptors were collected from a man aged 35-49 years in good health and CMV-seropositive.

This clone was picked up a small number of times. V and J are TRBV5-1 and TRBJ2-1, with a tentative D call TRBD2 (5 bases). Trimming took off 5 bases at V and 6 bases at J, with 21 bases between the two ends. The CDR3 loop spans 16 amino acids. Germline loops: CDR1 SGHRS, CDR2 YFSETQ. CDR3 sequence: CASSDGVRRFPNEQFF. The CDR3 bases are TGCGCCAGCAGTGATGGAGTTAGGAGGTTCCCCAATGAGCAGTTCTTC.

The chain joins TRBV12-5 to TRBJ2-3, with TRBD1 identical over 9 bases. Unmatched junction bases numbered 4, after V lost 6 bases and J lost 3 bases. This CDR3 has 14 amino acids. Germline V gene data show CDR1 as LGHNT and CDR2 as FRNRAP. CDR3: CASGPDRGTDTQYF. As DNA, the CDR3 is TGTGCTAGTGGCCCGGACAGGGGTACAGATACGCAGTATTTT. Full variable domain (rest looked up from reference TRBV12-5 and TRBJ2-3): DARVTQTPRHKVTEMGQEVTMRCQPILGHNTVFWYRQTMMQGLELLAYFRNRAPLDDSGMPKDRFSAEMPDATLATLKIQPSEPRDSAVYFCASGPDRGTDTQYFGPGTRLTVL.

This chain joins TRBV28 and TRBJ2-2; TRBD2 aligns across 11 bases. Germline values: CDR1 MDHEN, CDR2 SYDVKM. J was trimmed by 7 bases and V by 1 base; bases with no gene match: 5. The CDR3 is 16 amino acids. The CDR3 is CASSLLLAGVLGELFF. The CDR3 region has the DNA TGTGCCAGCAGTTTATTACTAGCGGGAGTACTCGGGGAGCTGTTTTTT.